The source of this TCR beta chain is a study of human T cells and chemical hapten exposure. Regarding the study as a whole: After DPC sensitization, TCRs above 1 in 1000 frequency showed no change.

This clonotype was observed many times. The antigen remains undetermined. TCRdb passed the RACE reads through MiXCR, listing each CDR3 protein once. The sample holds 150,000 to 200,000 distinct CDR3 sequences, 14% seen once. Germline CDR1 SGHTA, CDR2 FQGTGA. V was shortened by 0 bases and J by 9 bases, with 12 bases between the two germline ends. The CDR3 loop spans 15 amino acids. Time point noted: patch test 1, 2 weeks after DPC sensitization. Treatment in this sample: therapeutic diphenylcyclopropenone sensitization with weekly scalp DPC. This receptor was identified in a woman between 25 and 40 years old with alopecia areata. Some clones in this sample may be carry-over from other donors' samples. The chain links TRBV7-3 to TRBJ1-6, with D unresolved. The material was whole blood, obtained in connection with sensitization to the hapten diphenylcyclopropenone (DPC). The CDR3 DNA sequence: TGTGCCAGCAGCTTAACTATGGAGGGTAGTTCACCCCTCCACTTT. Protein: CASSLTMEGSSPLHF.